Below, 10 T cell receptor beta chains from the same sample are listed, as sequenced in a study of blood T cells in healthy people across ages. Primed by a sample-barcoded 5' primer and a J-beta primer mix, a second PCR proceeded for about 6 to 11 cycles. TCRdb passed the 5' RACE reads through MiXCR, listing each CDR3 protein once. The sample consists of under 850,000 distinct CDR3 sequences, around 36% of them appearing once. Sequencing was carried out using blood. The receptor set was obtained from a man younger than 30 in good health.

The chain joins TRBV12-3 or TRBV12-4 to TRBJ2-7; no firm D call. This CDR3 spans 12 amino acids. V shed 6 bases and J shed 4 bases, with 10 bases lying between them. The CDR3 loop reads CASSHRVYEQYF. The CDR3 DNA reads as TGTGCCAGCAGCCACAGAGTTTACGAGCAGTACTTC.

As to this clonotype: A read error may explain this, as a much larger clone is one base away. V gene TRBV4-1 combines with J gene TRBJ2-3; D possibly uses TRBD1 or TRBD2 (5 bases each). The CDR3 consists of 14 residues. CDR1 and CDR2 from the germline V gene are MGHRA and YSYEKL. The CDR3 is CASSQAGFTGTQYF. As DNA, the CDR3 is TGCGCCAGCAGCCAAGCGGGGTTCACAGGTACGCAGTATTTT.

In regard to this clonotype: A much larger clonotype is one base distant, so this may be a read error. V is TRBV12-3 or TRBV12-4 and J is TRBJ2-5; no reliable D call. Trimming cost V 6 bases and J 11 bases, with 22 bases left between them. CDR3 length equals 14 residues. The CDR3, as DNA: TGTGCCAGCAGCTTACAGACCATAAACAATGAGCAGTACTTC. Translating gives CASSLQTINNEQYF.

The count of this clonotype is one. The J gene is TRBJ2-5, the V gene TRBV29-1; 10 positions match TRBD2. The J call may be wrong; the DNA end is better matched by TRBJ2-7. This CDR3 comprises 12 residues. Germline CDR1 SQVTM, CDR2 ANQGSEA. The CDR3 DNA reads TGCAGCGCTAGCGGGAGAGGGGACGAGCAGTACTTC. Its translation: CSASGRGDEQYF.

The chain combines TRBV6-2 or TRBV6-3 with TRBJ2-2, with a possible D match to TRBD2 (7 bases). V was clipped by 7 bases and J by 4 bases, with 19 bases between them. The CDR3 covers 16 residues. Germline V gives CDR1 MNHEY, CDR2 SVGEGT. CDR3 sequence (DNA): TGTGCCAGCAAAGGGGGGGACAAGACGTTCACCGGGGAGCTGTTTTTT. Translated: CASKGGDKTFTGELFF.

The V and J genes are TRBV27 and TRBJ2-2; TRBD1 might be the D (6 bases). Germline CDR1 and CDR2: MNHEY and SMNVEV (reference sequence). The CDR3 covers 13 residues. V was pared by 5 bases and J by 5 bases, with 9 bases between. This CDR3 reads CASSPRGTGELFF. DNA for the CDR3: TGTGCCAGCAGTCCCAGGGGAACCGGGGAGCTGTTTTTT.

The chain recombines TRBV12-3 or TRBV12-4 with TRBJ2-5, with D possibly TRBD2 on 5 matching bases. Near its end, the DNA agrees better with TRBJ2-7, so the J call may be wrong. This CDR3 spans 14 amino acids. The CDR3 coding sequence is TGTGCCAGCAGTGATAGCCGTGGGAGAGCCGAGCAGTACTTC. Its translation: CASSDSRGRAEQYF.

In its sample, this clonotype was seen many times. The chain couples TRBV12-3 or TRBV12-4 to TRBJ2-3, with D tentatively TRBD1 (5 bases). The V and J ends lost 7 bases and 1 base respectively, with 12 bases between them. This CDR3 contains 14 residues. CDR3 region: CASTKGFGTDTQYF. DNA of the CDR3: TGTGCCAGCACTAAGGGGTTCGGCACAGATACGCAGTATTTT.

The chain has TRBV27 and TRBJ1-1, with TRBD1 identical over 8 bases. This CDR3 is built from 14 residues. Germline V CDR1 and CDR2: MNHEY, SMNVEV (reference sequence). The trim removed 7 bases at V and 1 base at J, leaving 5 bases unmatched. CDR3 loop: CASTTGTGNTEAFF. CDR3 nucleotides: TGTGCCAGCACCACCGGGACAGGGAACACTGAAGCTTTCTTT.

The gene calls are TRBV20-1 and TRBJ2-5, with 8 nucleotides matching TRBD2. Trimming at V came to 6 bases and at J to 5 bases, leaving 8 bases not matched to a gene. The CDR3 loop spans 13 amino acids. Germline CDR1 reads DFQATT; CDR2 reads SNEGSKA (reference sequence). In DNA form, the CDR3 reads TGCAGTGCCCCGGCGACTAGCGTGGAGACCCAGTACTTC. Protein product: CSAPATSVETQYF.